This T cell receptor beta chain is drawn from a study of blood T cell repertoires in COVID-19. Germline V gives CDR1 SEHNR, CDR2 FQNEAQ (reference sequence). The CDR3 extends over 13 amino acids. The junction had 8 bases not matched to a gene; V was cut back by 8 bases and J by 9 bases. Repertoires were generated with immunoSEQ multiplex PCR, while TCRdb's copy carries only in-frame clones and drops some. The table has 250,000 to 300,000 clones, approximately 89% seen once; the top ten hold 2.5% to 3.5%. The sample taken for sequencing was PBMCs or T cells enriched from blood (not recorded which). This chain uses TRBV7-9 with TRBJ2-1; 9 bases line up with TRBD2. The clonotype comes from a woman aged 45-65 years who had been exposed to COVID-19. CDR3 DNA sequence: TGTGCCAGCGCTATAGCGGGGGCCAGTGAGCAGTTCTTC. Residues: CASAIAGASEQFF.